A selection of T cell receptor beta chains follows, all from one sample in a study of OX40 agonist ivuxolimab in advanced cancers. The protocol was immunoSEQ multiplex PCR, while the TCRdb copy is restricted to in-frame clones and leaves out a portion. The sample lists fewer than 80,000 clones, under 90% occurring once. Sequencing used CD4+ or CD8+ T cells sorted from blood, obtained in a trial of the OX40 agonist ivuxolimab. The receptors here all came from an adult with an advanced solid tumor such as melanoma, head and neck, liver or kidney cancer. Each CDR3 is given with its conserved first and last residue. The D gene is left open where the match is weak. A clone size is listed for some rows: how often the clone was seen (once, few, many), or a class if it is expanded.

abundance | d_gene | j_gene | v_gene | len | CDR3aa | CDR3nt
. | . | TRBJ2-7 | TRBV15 | 13 | CATSRDRRDEQYF | TGTGCCACCAGCAGAGATAGGCGGGACGAGCAGTACTTC
few | . | TRBJ2-3 | TRBV7-9 | 13 | CASSLSGTDTQYF | TGTGCCAGCAGCTTAAGCGGCACAGATACGCAGTATTTT
once | TRBD1 | TRBJ2-7 | TRBV2 | 14 | CASSLDRAFRPKHF | TGTGCCAGCAGCTTAGACAGGGCTTTCCGTCCAAAGCACTTC
. | TRBD1 | TRBJ1-5 | TRBV4-2 | 15 | CASRYTDRDVQPQHF | TGTGCCAGCAGGTATACCGACAGGGACGTTCAGCCCCAGCATTTT
. | TRBD1 | TRBJ2-1 | TRBV5-1 | 15 | CASSAGTGTYNEQFF | TGCGCCAGCAGCGCCGGGACAGGTACCTACAATGAGCAGTTCTTC
. | TRBD1 | TRBJ2-5 | TRBV5-5 | 14 | CASSSWDRQETQYF | TGTGCCAGCAGCTCCTGGGACAGACAAGAGACCCAGTACTTC
. | . | TRBJ2-4 | TRBV7-2 | 12 | CASSPGGTAQYF | TGTGCCAGCAGCCCGGGGGGGACAGCCCAGTACTTC
. | TRBD1 | TRBJ1-4 | TRBV5-1 | 17 | CASSFLFRQGSNEKLFF | TGCGCCAGCAGCTTCCTATTCCGACAGGGATCTAATGAAAAACTGTTTTTT
. | TRBD2 | TRBJ2-1 | TRBV6-6 | 14 | CASSYGGGGNEQFF | TGTGCCAGCAGTTACGGGGGGGGAGGCAATGAGCAGTTCTTC
few | . | TRBJ1-1 | TRBV5-1 | 13 | CASSLVYNSEAFF | TGCGCCAGCAGCTTGGTCTATAACAGCGAAGCTTTCTTT
. | TRBD2 | TRBJ2-3 | TRBV5-1 | 14 | CASRTSGDSDTQYF | TGCGCCAGCAGGACTAGCGGGGATTCTGATACGCAGTATTTT
. | . | TRBJ2-7 | TRBV7-2 | 11 | CASSSIYEQYF | TGTGCCAGCAGTTCGATCTACGAGCAGTACTTC
once | TRBD2 | TRBJ2-7 | TRBV2 | 18 | CASSEKGLAGGSSYEQYF | TGTGCCAGCAGTGAAAAGGGACTAGCGGGAGGCTCTTCCTACGAGCAGTACTTC
. | . | TRBJ2-7 | TRBV28 | 13 | CASSLDGAYEQYF | TGTGCCAGCAGTTTGGACGGGGCCTACGAGCAGTACTTC
. | TRBD1 | TRBJ2-7 | TRBV27 | 14 | CASSLSTGDYEQYF | TGTGCCAGCAGTTTATCAACAGGGGACTACGAGCAGTACTTC
. | TRBD1 | TRBJ2-7 | TRBV7-9 | 14 | CASSLVTGTYEQYF | TGTGCCAGCAGCTTGGTGACAGGGACCTACGAGCAGTACTTC
. | . | TRBJ1-1 | TRBV27 | 14 | CASLPLQSNTEAFF | TGTGCCAGCCTCCCCCTACAGTCGAACACTGAAGCTTTCTTT
. | . | TRBJ2-3 | TRBV18 | 12 | CASSPIADTQYF | TGTGCCAGCTCACCTATCGCAGATACGCAGTATTTT
few | TRBD1 | TRBJ2-4 | TRBV6-5 | 15 | CASSYDRGHGNIQYF | TGTGCCAGCAGTTATGACAGGGGGCATGGAAACATTCAGTACTTC
. | . | TRBJ2-7 | TRBV7-2 | 16 | CASSAAGRWSSYEQYF | TGTGCCAGCAGCGCCGCCGGTCGCTGGAGCTCCTACGAGCAGTACTTC
. | TRBD2 | TRBJ2-7 | TRBV28 | 11 | CASRGGYEQYF | TGTGCCAGCAGGGGAGGGTACGAGCAGTACTTC
. | TRBD1 | TRBJ1-5 | TRBV2 | 14 | CASSETGDNQPQHF | TGTGCCAGCAGTGAGACAGGGGACAATCAGCCCCAGCATTTT
. | TRBD2 | TRBJ2-5 | TRBV28 | 15 | CASRGSGGLQETQYF | TGTGCCAGCAGAGGTAGCGGGGGCCTTCAAGAGACCCAGTACTTC
. | . | TRBJ1-5 | TRBV7-2 | 15 | CASSLAGLSNQPQHF | TGTGCCAGCAGCTTAGCAGGACTTAGCAATCAGCCCCAGCATTTT
. | . | TRBJ1-1 | TRBV18 | 14 | CASSPPGLNTEAFF | TGTGCCAGCTCACCACCGGGCCTCAACACTGAAGCTTTCTTT
. | . | TRBJ1-3 | TRBV25-1 | 17 | CASSESGGTVIGNTIYF | TGTGCCAGCAGTGAATCGGGAGGGACGGTCATTGGAAACACCATATATTTT
. | TRBD2 | TRBJ2-1 | TRBV19 | 16 | CASSVTGTSGIHEQFF | TGTGCCAGTAGTGTTACCGGGACTAGCGGGATTCATGAGCAGTTCTTC
. | . | TRBJ1-1 | TRBV11-3 | 15 | CASTITQGTYTEAFF | TGTGCCAGCACGATAACACAGGGTACCTACACTGAAGCTTTCTTT
. | . | TRBJ1-1 | TRBV6-5 | 14 | CASSTQQVGTEAFF | TGTGCCAGCAGTACCCAACAGGTGGGGACTGAAGCTTTCTTT